The 9 T cell receptor beta chains below were found in one sample sequenced in a study of T cells after yellow fever vaccination. TCRdb re-called the 5' RACE reads through MiXCR, storing one row per CDR3 protein. The table lists about 630,000 distinct CDR3 sequences, roughly an eighth of them singletons, with 14% to 15% in the top ten. This sample comprised PBMCs, obtained on the day of the yellow fever booster vaccination. The source is a man between 25 and 39 years old who received the YFV17D yellow fever vaccine.

This clonotype was observed a few times. The CDR3 reads CASSLVSGAAYEQYF. The DNA of the CDR3 is TGTGCCAGCAGCTTAGTTAGCGGGGCAGCCTACGAGCAGTACTTC. The rearrangement links TRBV7-2 to TRBJ2-7, with 8 bases identical to TRBD2. V shed 1 base and J 2 bases; nucleotides not matched to a gene: 4. The CDR3 contains 15 residues. Germline loops: CDR1 SGHTA, CDR2 FQGNSA.

The rearrangement joins TRBV28 to TRBJ2-5, with 13 nucleotides matching TRBD2. Trimming cost V 10 bases and J 4 bases; bases outside gene matches: 9. This CDR3 is built from 15 residues. Germline lookup yields CDR1 MDHEN and CDR2 SYDVKM. The CDR3 reads CANFGLAGVRETQYF. The DNA of the CDR3 is TGTGCCAACTTCGGACTAGCGGGGGTCCGAGAGACCCAGTACTTC.

The CDR3 loop reads CSADSNTDTQYF. CDR3 DNA: TGCAGTGCGGACTCGAACACAGATACGCAGTATTTT. The J gene is TRBJ2-3, the V gene TRBV20-1, with D maybe TRBD2 (5 bases). CDR3 length: 12 residues. Trimming left V 6 bases short and J 2 bases short, with 9 bases between. Germline V lookup: CDR1 DFQATT, CDR2 SNEGSKA (reference sequence).

This clonotype has just a few counts. J is TRBJ2-1 and V is TRBV10-1; TRBD2 matches 7 bases. Trimming took 3 bases from V and 8 from J; bases not matched to a gene: 16. The germline CDR1 and CDR2 sequences are WNHNN and SYGVQD (reference sequence). This CDR3 contains 17 residues. CDR3 sequence: CASSDHAGLSRLDEQFF. The CDR3 DNA is TGCGCCAGCAGTGACCACGCGGGACTATCGAGACTCGATGAGCAGTTCTTC.

There are many counts of this clonotype. V and J are TRBV18 and TRBJ2-7, with D perhaps matching TRBD1 or TRBD2 (5 bases each). The length of the CDR3 is 13 residues. Between the trimmed V and J ends, which lost 9 bases and 2 bases, there was a span of 14 bases. Germline V CDR1 and CDR2: KGHSH, LQKENI. The CDR3 region has the DNA TGTGCCAGTGGGGACGGGACGACCTACGAGCAGTACTTC. Protein product: CASGDGTTYEQYF.

This clonotype has a handful of counts. The V and J genes are TRBV20-1 and TRBJ2-2, with TRBD1 matching 10 bases. V lost 6 bases and J lost 4; bases outside the gene matches: 2. Germline V lookup: CDR1 DFQATT, CDR2 SNEGSKA (reference sequence). The CDR3 contains 13 residues. The CDR3 here is CSARDRGTGELFF. In DNA form, the CDR3 reads TGCAGTGCCAGGGACAGGGGCACCGGGGAGCTGTTTTTT.

This chain links TRBV18 with TRBJ2-7, with D possibly matching TRBD2 (6 bases). This CDR3 contains 15 residues. Germline V CDR1 and CDR2: KGHSH, LQKENI. V was clipped by 1 base and J by 2 bases, with 12 bases between them. In nucleotides, the CDR3 is TGTGCCAGCTCACCACGGACGGGAGTGACCTACGAGCAGTACTTC. Protein sequence: CASSPRTGVTYEQYF.

This clonotype was counted a few times. The CDR3 region is CASRDDRGRVTEAFF. The CDR3 DNA reads as TGTGCCAGCAGAGACGACAGGGGAAGGGTAACTGAAGCTTTCTTT. The chain recombines TRBV6-1 with TRBJ1-1; 8 nucleotides agree with TRBD1. CDR3 length: 15 amino acids. The trim removed 6 bases at V and 5 bases at J, leaving 11 bases unmatched. Germline CDR1 and CDR2: MNHNS and SASEGT.

DNA for the CDR3: TGCAGTGCTAGAGGTGTCTCTGGGGCCAACGTCCTGACTTTC. Its translation: CSARGVSGANVLTF. The chain joins TRBV20-1 to TRBJ2-6; D not resolved. Trimming took off 1 base at V and 0 bases at J, with 4 bases between the two ends. CDR1 and CDR2 (germline): DFQATT, SNEGSKA (reference sequence). The CDR3 runs 14 residues.